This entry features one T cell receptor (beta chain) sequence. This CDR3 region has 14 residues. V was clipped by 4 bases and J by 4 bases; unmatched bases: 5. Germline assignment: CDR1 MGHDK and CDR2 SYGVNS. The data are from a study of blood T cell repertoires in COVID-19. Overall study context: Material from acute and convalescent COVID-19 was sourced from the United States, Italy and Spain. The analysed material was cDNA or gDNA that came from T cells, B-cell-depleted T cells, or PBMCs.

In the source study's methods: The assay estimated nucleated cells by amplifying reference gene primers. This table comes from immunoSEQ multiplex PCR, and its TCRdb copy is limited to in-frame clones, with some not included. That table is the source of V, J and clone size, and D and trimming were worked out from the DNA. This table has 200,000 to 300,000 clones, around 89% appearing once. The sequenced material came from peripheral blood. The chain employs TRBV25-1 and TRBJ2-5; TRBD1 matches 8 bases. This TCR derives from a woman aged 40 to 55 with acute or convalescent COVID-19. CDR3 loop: CASSGDRGPETQYF. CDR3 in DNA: TGTGCCAGCAGTGGTGACAGGGGTCCAGAGACCCAGTACTTC.